The TCR beta chain described here comes from a study of blood T cells in healthy people across ages. Combining a sample-barcoded 5' primer with a J-beta primer mix, a second PCR ran for roughly 6 to 11 cycles. MiXCR, applied by TCRdb to the 5' RACE reads, yields one record per CDR3 protein. The profile shows some 1.5 million distinct CDR3 sequences, 28% of them singletons. Trimming took off 1 base at V and 3 bases at J, with 6 bases between the two ends. This CDR3 spans 13 amino acids. The study drew donors from healthy Caucasian individuals in Russia aged about 6 to 95. Ten or more counts support this clonotype.

Sequencing was performed on blood. The origin of this receptor is a woman in her 30s in good health. The genes are TRBV12-3 or TRBV12-4 and TRBJ2-5; D remains unclear. The CDR3 DNA is TGTGCCAGCAGTTTAGGGTCTGAAGAGACCCAGTACTTC. This translates into CASSLGSEETQYF.